This TCR beta chain was recorded in a study of human T cells and chemical hapten exposure. TCRdb independently ran MiXCR on the RACE reads; one entry per CDR3 protein. This table holds some 120,000 distinct CDR3 sequences, roughly 9% found once. Germline V gene lookup returns CDR1 MRHNA and CDR2 SNTAGT. The CDR3 has 14 amino acids. V shed 7 bases and J shed 5 bases, with 17 bases lying between them. This clonotype was detected ten times or more. Time point: healthy volunteer bleed at 2 weeks. Whole blood that had not been fractionated was the source of extracted total RNA. The TCR originated in a male donor in good health. Some clones in this sample may be carry-over from other donors' samples. The chain has TRBV6-4 and TRBJ2-5; no definite D call. Specimen: whole blood. DNA of the CDR3: TGTGCCAGCAAGATCGACGAGTGGGCGGAGACCCAGTACTTC. Translating it yields CASKIDEWAETQYF.